A selection of T cell receptor beta chains follows, all from one sample in a study of CD4 T cells in relation to SARS-CoV-2 and coronaviruses. The antigens for these receptors are not known. Produced via immunoSEQ multiplex PCR; TCRdb's table is partial and in-frame only. Among 20,000 to 25,000 clones, around 78% were seen once, and the ten largest hold 20% to 25%. Sequenced sample: CD4+ T cells from PBMCs, cultured in vitro. The receptors shown here come from a human donor in good health. CDR3s include the opening cysteine and the closing phenylalanine or tryptophan. Each record gives: J gene, clone size, V gene, D gene, CDR3 DNA, CDR3 protein. D genes are given only for firm matches. Only part of the rows carry a size: once, few, many, or a class if the clone is expanded.

j_call: TRBJ2-3
clone_size: -
v_call: TRBV4-1
d_call: -
cdr3_nt: TGCGCCAGCAGCCAAGGAATCTTAAACACAGATACGCAGTATTTT
cdr3_aa: CASSQGILNTDTQYF

j_call: TRBJ2-5
clone_size: -
v_call: TRBV5-6
d_call: TRBD2
cdr3_nt: TGTGCCAGCAGCTTGGGGGGACTACCAAACCAAGAGACCCAGTACTTC
cdr3_aa: CASSLGGLPNQETQYF

j_call: TRBJ2-5
clone_size: -
v_call: TRBV29-1
d_call: -
cdr3_nt: TGCAGCGTTGAAGACAGGGTACGTTCCCGAGAGACCCAGTACTTC
cdr3_aa: CSVEDRVRSRETQYF

j_call: TRBJ2-5
clone_size: -
v_call: TRBV7-2
d_call: -
cdr3_nt: TGTGCCAGCAGCCCATCAGAGACCCAGTACTTC
cdr3_aa: CASSPSETQYF

j_call: TRBJ2-3
clone_size: once
v_call: TRBV7-2
d_call: TRBD2
cdr3_nt: TGTGCCAGCAGCTTAGGAACTAGCGGGGGGGGTTGGAGGTATTTT
cdr3_aa: CASSLGTSGGGWRYF

j_call: TRBJ2-3
clone_size: -
v_call: TRBV18
d_call: -
cdr3_nt: TGTGCCAGCTCACCGTGGGATACGCAGTATTTT
cdr3_aa: CASSPWDTQYF

j_call: TRBJ1-1
clone_size: -
v_call: TRBV12-5
d_call: TRBD1
cdr3_nt: TGTGCTAGTGGTTTGGTCGAGGGGGCCTATAACACTGAAGCTTTCTTT
cdr3_aa: CASGLVEGAYNTEAFF

j_call: TRBJ1-1
clone_size: few
v_call: TRBV11-3
d_call: -
cdr3_nt: TGTGCCAGCAGCTTAGATAGTAACGGGGCGGCTTTCTTT
cdr3_aa: CASSLDSNGAAFF

j_call: TRBJ1-5
clone_size: few
v_call: TRBV18
d_call: -
cdr3_nt: TGTGCCAGCTCACCCGCGGAGGGTCTTACCAATCAGCCCCAGCATTTT
cdr3_aa: CASSPAEGLTNQPQHF

j_call: TRBJ1-4
clone_size: -
v_call: TRBV7-9
d_call: -
cdr3_nt: TGTGCCAGCCGGTTGGCGGGGGCTGATGAAAAACTGTTTTTT
cdr3_aa: CASRLAGADEKLFF

j_call: TRBJ2-1
clone_size: -
v_call: TRBV7-3
d_call: TRBD2
cdr3_nt: TGTGCCAGCAGCTCGGGGACTAGCGGGAACCACAATGAGCAGTTCTTC
cdr3_aa: CASSSGTSGNHNEQFF

j_call: TRBJ1-5
clone_size: -
v_call: TRBV5-1
d_call: TRBD1
cdr3_nt: TGCGCCAGCAGCTCGCGGGACAGGGAAAATCAGCCCCAGCATTTT
cdr3_aa: CASSSRDRENQPQHF

j_call: TRBJ2-3
clone_size: -
v_call: TRBV3-1/TRBV3-2
d_call: -
cdr3_nt: TGTGCCAGCACCCGCACAAGGGTAGCAGATACGCAGTATTTT
cdr3_aa: CASTRTRVADTQYF

j_call: TRBJ2-5
clone_size: -
v_call: TRBV18
d_call: -
cdr3_nt: TGTGCCAGCTCCCCAGGGTTGCTCCAAGAGACCCAGTACTTC
cdr3_aa: CASSPGLLQETQYF

j_call: TRBJ1-2
clone_size: -
v_call: TRBV27
d_call: TRBD1
cdr3_nt: TGTGCCAGCAGTCTCCAAGACAGGGGCCATGGCTACACCTTC
cdr3_aa: CASSLQDRGHGYTF

j_call: TRBJ2-1
clone_size: -
v_call: TRBV7-9
d_call: -
cdr3_nt: TGTGCCAGCAGATACACGGGGGCTAGCTCCTACAATGAGCAGTTCTTC
cdr3_aa: CASRYTGASSYNEQFF

j_call: TRBJ1-2
clone_size: -
v_call: TRBV10-2
d_call: TRBD1
cdr3_nt: TGCGCCAGCAGTGAGGCAGGGGGCTATGGCTACACCTTC
cdr3_aa: CASSEAGGYGYTF

j_call: TRBJ2-1
clone_size: few
v_call: TRBV7-7
d_call: TRBD2
cdr3_nt: TGTGCTAGCAGTCCTAGACTAGCGGGTTCGGCCGTCAATGAGCAGTTCTTC
cdr3_aa: CASSPRLAGSAVNEQFF

j_call: TRBJ1-3
clone_size: -
v_call: TRBV7-6
d_call: -
cdr3_nt: TGTGCCAGCAGCCCACAGGTCTCCACTGGAAACACCATATATTTT
cdr3_aa: CASSPQVSTGNTIYF

j_call: TRBJ1-5
clone_size: -
v_call: TRBV6-5
d_call: -
cdr3_nt: TGTGCCAGCAGTTACTTGGGGGATCAGCCCCAGCATTTT
cdr3_aa: CASSYLGDQPQHF

j_call: TRBJ1-2
clone_size: -
v_call: TRBV6-5
d_call: -
cdr3_nt: TGTGCCAGCAGTTACGACACCCTGGGGTATGGCTACACCTTC
cdr3_aa: CASSYDTLGYGYTF

j_call: TRBJ2-3
clone_size: -
v_call: TRBV5-4
d_call: -
cdr3_nt: TGTGCCAGCAGCTCACGGCGGGGTGACACAGATACGCAGTATTTT
cdr3_aa: CASSSRRGDTDTQYF

j_call: TRBJ2-7
clone_size: -
v_call: TRBV6-5
d_call: -
cdr3_nt: TGTGCCAGCAGCTACTCGCCCCGGGTAACCTACGAGCAGTACTTC
cdr3_aa: CASSYSPRVTYEQYF

j_call: TRBJ2-5
clone_size: -
v_call: TRBV18
d_call: TRBD2
cdr3_nt: TGTGCCAGCTCACCAAGCGGGACGGAGACCCAGTACTTC
cdr3_aa: CASSPSGTETQYF

j_call: TRBJ2-1
clone_size: -
v_call: TRBV5-1
d_call: TRBD2
cdr3_nt: TGCGCCAGCAGCTTGGGTCCTAGCGGGACCCACTACAATGAGCAGTTCTTC
cdr3_aa: CASSLGPSGTHYNEQFF

j_call: TRBJ2-7
clone_size: -
v_call: TRBV13
d_call: -
cdr3_nt: TGTGCCAGCAGTACGGCGGTGACAAGCTCCTACGAGCAGTACTTC
cdr3_aa: CASSTAVTSSYEQYF

j_call: TRBJ2-5
clone_size: -
v_call: TRBV21-1
d_call: -
cdr3_nt: TGTGCCAGCAGCACGGAAGCTAGCGGGACCCTTCAAGAGACCCAGTACTTC
cdr3_aa: CASSTEASGTLQETQYF

j_call: TRBJ2-3
clone_size: -
v_call: TRBV6-5
d_call: TRBD2
cdr3_nt: TGTGCCAGCAGTTACAGGAGCGGGAGAAGAACAGATACGCAGTATTTT
cdr3_aa: CASSYRSGRRTDTQYF

j_call: TRBJ1-1
clone_size: -
v_call: TRBV7-2
d_call: -
cdr3_nt: TGTGCCAGCAGCCAGCGAGGGATGCCCACTGAAGCTTTCTTT
cdr3_aa: CASSQRGMPTEAFF

j_call: TRBJ2-7
clone_size: -
v_call: TRBV11-3
d_call: -
cdr3_nt: TGTGCCAGCAGCTTAGGAGGGATCCACCCCTCCTACGAGCAGTACTTC
cdr3_aa: CASSLGGIHPSYEQYF

j_call: TRBJ2-6
clone_size: -
v_call: TRBV5-1
d_call: TRBD1
cdr3_nt: TGCGCCAGCAGCTTAGACAGGGGTGGTGGGGCCAACGTCCTGACTTTC
cdr3_aa: CASSLDRGGGANVLTF

j_call: TRBJ2-2
clone_size: -
v_call: TRBV7-7
d_call: -
cdr3_nt: TGTGCCAGCAGCCGGGGGTACGGCGGGGAGCTGTTTTTT
cdr3_aa: CASSRGYGGELFF

j_call: TRBJ1-6
clone_size: -
v_call: TRBV19
d_call: -
cdr3_nt: TGTGCCAGTAGTCCACTGGAAGAAGGATCACCCCTCCACTTT
cdr3_aa: CASSPLEEGSPLHF

j_call: TRBJ2-7
clone_size: -
v_call: TRBV12-2
d_call: -
cdr3_nt: TGTGCAAGTCGCTTTTACGCGGTCCGGACTCCCCTGCAGTACTTC
cdr3_aa: CASRFYAVRTPLQYF

j_call: TRBJ2-1
clone_size: -
v_call: TRBV7-3
d_call: -
cdr3_nt: TGTGCCAGCAGCTCCGGACAGAGTGGGCATAATGAGCAGTTCTTC
cdr3_aa: CASSSGQSGHNEQFF

j_call: TRBJ2-7
clone_size: few
v_call: TRBV10-1
d_call: -
cdr3_nt: TGCGCCAGCAGTGAGTCAGAGAGATTGACCTACGAGCAGTACTTC
cdr3_aa: CASSESERLTYEQYF

j_call: TRBJ2-3
clone_size: -
v_call: TRBV12-3/TRBV12-4
d_call: -
cdr3_nt: TGTGCCAGCAGTCGACTATCCACAGATACGCAGTATTTT
cdr3_aa: CASSRLSTDTQYF

j_call: TRBJ1-3
clone_size: -
v_call: TRBV5-6
d_call: -
cdr3_nt: TGTGCCAGCAGCATAGAGGGGCTTAGCTCTGGAAACACCATATATTTT
cdr3_aa: CASSIEGLSSGNTIYF

j_call: TRBJ1-6
clone_size: -
v_call: TRBV7-9
d_call: -
cdr3_nt: TGTGCCAGCAGCACGAGCGGGGTTTATAATTCACCCCTCCACTTT
cdr3_aa: CASSTSGVYNSPLHF

j_call: TRBJ1-3
clone_size: once
v_call: TRBV5-1
d_call: -
cdr3_nt: TGCGCCAGCAGCTTGTGGCAGGGAAGGTTCTCTGGAAACACCATATATTTT
cdr3_aa: CASSLWQGRFSGNTIYF

j_call: TRBJ1-2
clone_size: -
v_call: TRBV5-4
d_call: -
cdr3_nt: TGTGCCAGCAGCTCCCAGACAGACCTCTATGGCTACACCTTC
cdr3_aa: CASSSQTDLYGYTF

j_call: TRBJ1-6
clone_size: -
v_call: TRBV2
d_call: TRBD1
cdr3_nt: TGTGCCAGCAGTGACCAGGGGGCTTATAATTCACCCCTCCACTTT
cdr3_aa: CASSDQGAYNSPLHF